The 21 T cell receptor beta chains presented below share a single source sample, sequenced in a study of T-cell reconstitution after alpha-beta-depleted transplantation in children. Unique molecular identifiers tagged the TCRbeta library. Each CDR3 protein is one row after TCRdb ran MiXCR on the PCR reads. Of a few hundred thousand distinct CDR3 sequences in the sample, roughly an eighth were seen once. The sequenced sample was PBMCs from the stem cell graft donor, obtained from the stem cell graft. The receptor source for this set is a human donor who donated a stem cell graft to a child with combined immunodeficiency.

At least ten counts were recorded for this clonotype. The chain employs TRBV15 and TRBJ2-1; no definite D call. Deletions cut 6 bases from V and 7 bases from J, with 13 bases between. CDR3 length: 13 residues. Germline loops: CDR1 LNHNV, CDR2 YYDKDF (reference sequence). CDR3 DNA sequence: TGTGCCACCAGGCTCGGACGGAAAAATGAGCAGTTCTTC. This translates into CATRLGRKNEQFF.

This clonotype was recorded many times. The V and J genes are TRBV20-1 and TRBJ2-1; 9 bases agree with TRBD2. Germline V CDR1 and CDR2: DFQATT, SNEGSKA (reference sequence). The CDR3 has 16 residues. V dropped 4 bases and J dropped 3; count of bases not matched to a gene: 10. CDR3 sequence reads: CSATQLKREDYNEQFF. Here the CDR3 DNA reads TGCAGTGCTACACAATTGAAGCGGGAGGACTACAATGAGCAGTTCTTC.

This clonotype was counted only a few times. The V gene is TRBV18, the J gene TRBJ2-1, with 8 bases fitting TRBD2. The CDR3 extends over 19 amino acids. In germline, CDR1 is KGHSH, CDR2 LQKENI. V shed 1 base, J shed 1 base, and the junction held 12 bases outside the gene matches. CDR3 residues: CASSPLASGRLGSYNEQFF. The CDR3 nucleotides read TGTGCCAGCTCACCACTTGCCAGCGGGAGATTAGGATCCTACAATGAGCAGTTCTTC.

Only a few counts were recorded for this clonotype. CDR3 amino acids: CASRRLAGGRDEQFF. In DNA, the CDR3 is TGTGCCAGCAGAAGACTAGCGGGGGGCCGGGATGAGCAGTTCTTC. V and J are TRBV6-2 or TRBV6-3 and TRBJ2-1, with 13 bases fitting TRBD2. CDR3 length: 15 amino acids. Trimming cost V 6 bases and J 8 bases; bases outside gene matches: 7. Per the germline V gene, CDR1 is MNHEY and CDR2 is SVGEGT.

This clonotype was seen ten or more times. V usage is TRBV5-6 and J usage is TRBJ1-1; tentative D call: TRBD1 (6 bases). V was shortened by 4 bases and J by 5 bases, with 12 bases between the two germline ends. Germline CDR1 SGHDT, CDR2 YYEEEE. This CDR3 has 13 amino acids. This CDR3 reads CASSGQGRTEAFF. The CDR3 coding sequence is TGTGCCAGCAGCGGTCAGGGGAGGACTGAAGCTTTCTTT.

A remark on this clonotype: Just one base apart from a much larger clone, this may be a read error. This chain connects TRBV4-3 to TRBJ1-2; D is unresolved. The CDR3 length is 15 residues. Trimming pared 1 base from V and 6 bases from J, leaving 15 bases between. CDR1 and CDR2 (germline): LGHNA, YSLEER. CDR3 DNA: TGCGCCAGCAGCCAAGGTCCCCTTTGCAGTGATGGCTACACCTTC. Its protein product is CASSQGPLCSDGYTF.

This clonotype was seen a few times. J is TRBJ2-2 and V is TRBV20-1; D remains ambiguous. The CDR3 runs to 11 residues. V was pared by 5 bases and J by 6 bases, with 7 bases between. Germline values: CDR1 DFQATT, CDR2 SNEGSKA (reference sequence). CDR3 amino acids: CSARRAGELFF. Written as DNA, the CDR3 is TGCAGTGCTCGAAGGGCCGGGGAGCTGTTTTTT.

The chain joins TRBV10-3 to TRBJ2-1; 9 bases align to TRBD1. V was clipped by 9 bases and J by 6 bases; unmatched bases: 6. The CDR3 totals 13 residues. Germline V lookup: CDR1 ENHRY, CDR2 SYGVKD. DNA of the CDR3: TGTGCCATGGGACAGGGTAGGACCAATGAGCAGTTCTTC. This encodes CAMGQGRTNEQFF.

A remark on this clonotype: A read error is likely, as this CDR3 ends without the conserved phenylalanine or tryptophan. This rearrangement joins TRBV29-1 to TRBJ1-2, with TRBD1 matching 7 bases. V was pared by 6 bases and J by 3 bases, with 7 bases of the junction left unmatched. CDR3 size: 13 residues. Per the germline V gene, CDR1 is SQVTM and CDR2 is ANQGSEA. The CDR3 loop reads CSVWAGGDYGYTS. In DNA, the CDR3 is TGCAGCGTGTGGGCAGGGGGTGACTATGGCTACACCTCC.

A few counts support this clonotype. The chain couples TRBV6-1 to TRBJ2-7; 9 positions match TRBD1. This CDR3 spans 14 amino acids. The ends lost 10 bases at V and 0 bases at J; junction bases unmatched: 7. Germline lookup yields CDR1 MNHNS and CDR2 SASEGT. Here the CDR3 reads CATWTGASSYEQYF. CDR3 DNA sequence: TGTGCCACTTGGACAGGGGCGAGCTCCTACGAGCAGTACTTC.

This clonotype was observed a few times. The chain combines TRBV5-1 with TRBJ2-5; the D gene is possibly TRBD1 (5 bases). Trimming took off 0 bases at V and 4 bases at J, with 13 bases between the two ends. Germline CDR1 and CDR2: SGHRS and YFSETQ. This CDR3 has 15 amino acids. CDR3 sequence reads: CASSLAGHSRETQYF. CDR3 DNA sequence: TGCGCCAGCAGCTTGGCCGGACATTCGCGAGAGACCCAGTACTTC. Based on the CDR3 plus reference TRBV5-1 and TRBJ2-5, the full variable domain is KAGVTQTPRYLIKTRGQQVTLSCSPISGHRSVSWYQQTPGQGLQFLFEYFSETQRNKGNFPGRFSGRQFSNSRSEMNVSTLELGDSALYLCASSLAGHSRETQYFGPGTRLLVL.

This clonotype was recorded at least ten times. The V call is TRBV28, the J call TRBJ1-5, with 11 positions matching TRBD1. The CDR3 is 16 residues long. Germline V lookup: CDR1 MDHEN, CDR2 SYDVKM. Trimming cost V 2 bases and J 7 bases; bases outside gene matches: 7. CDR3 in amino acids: CASSLTGTGGGQPQHF. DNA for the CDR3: TGTGCCAGCAGTTTAACAGGGACAGGGGGAGGACAGCCCCAGCATTTT.

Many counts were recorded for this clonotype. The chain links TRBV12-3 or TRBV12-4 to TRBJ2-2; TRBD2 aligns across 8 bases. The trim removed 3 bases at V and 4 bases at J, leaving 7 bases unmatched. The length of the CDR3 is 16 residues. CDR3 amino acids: CASSLGAGVGTGELFF. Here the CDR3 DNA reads TGTGCCAGCAGTTTGGGAGCGGGAGTCGGCACCGGGGAGCTGTTTTTT.

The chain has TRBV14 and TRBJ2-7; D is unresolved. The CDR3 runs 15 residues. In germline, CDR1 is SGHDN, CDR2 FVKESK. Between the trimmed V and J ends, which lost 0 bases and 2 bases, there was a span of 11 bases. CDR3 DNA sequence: TGTGCCAGCAGCCAAGATGCCCAGGCACCCTACGAGCAGTACTTC. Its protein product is CASSQDAQAPYEQYF.

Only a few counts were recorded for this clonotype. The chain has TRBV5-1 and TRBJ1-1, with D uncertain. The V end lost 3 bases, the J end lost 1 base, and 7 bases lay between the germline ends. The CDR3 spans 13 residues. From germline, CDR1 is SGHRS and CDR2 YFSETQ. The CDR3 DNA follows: TGCGCCAGCAGCTCTCAGTCGAACACTGAAGCTTTCTTT. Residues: CASSSQSNTEAFF.

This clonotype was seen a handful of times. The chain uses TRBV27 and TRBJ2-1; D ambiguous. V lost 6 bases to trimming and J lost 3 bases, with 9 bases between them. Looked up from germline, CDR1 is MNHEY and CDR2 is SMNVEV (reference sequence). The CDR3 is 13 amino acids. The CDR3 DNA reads TGTGCCAGCAGCAACTGGGACTACAATGAGCAGTTCTTC. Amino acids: CASSNWDYNEQFF.

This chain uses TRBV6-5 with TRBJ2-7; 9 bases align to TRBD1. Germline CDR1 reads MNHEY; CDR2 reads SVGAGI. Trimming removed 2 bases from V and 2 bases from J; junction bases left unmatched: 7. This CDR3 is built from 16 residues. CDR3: CASSYRSGQGTYEQYF. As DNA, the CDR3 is TGTGCCAGCAGTTACCGATCGGGACAGGGTACCTACGAGCAGTACTTC.

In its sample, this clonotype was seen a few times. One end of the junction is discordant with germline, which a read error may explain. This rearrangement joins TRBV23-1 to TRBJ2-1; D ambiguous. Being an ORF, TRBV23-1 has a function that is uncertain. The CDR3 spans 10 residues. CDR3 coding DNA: TGCGCCAGTCCCCACACTGAGCAGTTATTC. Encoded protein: CASPHTEQLF.

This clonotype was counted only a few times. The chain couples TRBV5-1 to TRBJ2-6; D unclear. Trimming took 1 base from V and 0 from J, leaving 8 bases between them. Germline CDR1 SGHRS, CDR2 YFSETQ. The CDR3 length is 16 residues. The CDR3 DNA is TGCGCCAGCAGCTTGATGGGTAACTCTGGGGCCAACGTCCTGACTTTC. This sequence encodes CASSLMGNSGANVLTF.

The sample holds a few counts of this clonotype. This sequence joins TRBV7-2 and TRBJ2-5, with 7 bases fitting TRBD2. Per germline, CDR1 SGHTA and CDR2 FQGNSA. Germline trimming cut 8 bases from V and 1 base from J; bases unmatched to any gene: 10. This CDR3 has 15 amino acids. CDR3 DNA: TGTGCCAGCGCGGGGGAAGGAGTGGTCCAAGAGACCCAGTACTTC. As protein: CASAGEGVVQETQYF.

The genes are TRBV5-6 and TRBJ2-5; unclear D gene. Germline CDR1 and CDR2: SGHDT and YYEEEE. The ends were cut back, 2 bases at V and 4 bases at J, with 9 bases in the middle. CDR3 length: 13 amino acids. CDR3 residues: CASSFHRRETQYF. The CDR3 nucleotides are TGTGCCAGCAGCTTCCATCGGAGAGAGACCCAGTACTTC.